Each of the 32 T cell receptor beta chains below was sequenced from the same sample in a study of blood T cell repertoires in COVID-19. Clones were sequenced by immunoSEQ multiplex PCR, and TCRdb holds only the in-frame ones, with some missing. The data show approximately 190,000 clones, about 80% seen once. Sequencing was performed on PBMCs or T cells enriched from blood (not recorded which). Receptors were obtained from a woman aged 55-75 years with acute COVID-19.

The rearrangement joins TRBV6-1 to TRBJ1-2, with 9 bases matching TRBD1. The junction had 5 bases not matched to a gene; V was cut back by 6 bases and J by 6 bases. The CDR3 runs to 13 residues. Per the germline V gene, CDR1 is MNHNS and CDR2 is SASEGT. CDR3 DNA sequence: TGTGCCAGCAGATTCCGGGACAGGGATGGCTACACCTTC. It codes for CASRFRDRDGYTF.

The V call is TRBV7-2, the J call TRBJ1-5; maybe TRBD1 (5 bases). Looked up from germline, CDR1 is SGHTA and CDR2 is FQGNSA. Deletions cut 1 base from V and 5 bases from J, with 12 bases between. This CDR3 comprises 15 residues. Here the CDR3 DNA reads TGTGCCAGCAGCTTAGTCTACGGGGGTGATCAGCCCCAGCATTTT. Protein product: CASSLVYGGDQPQHF. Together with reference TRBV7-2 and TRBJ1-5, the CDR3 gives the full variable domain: GAGVSQSPSNKVTEKGKDVELRCDPISGHTALYWYRQSLGQGLEFLIYFQGNSAPDKSGLPSDRFSAERTGGSVSTLTIQRTQQEDSAVYLCASSLVYGGDQPQHFGDGTRLSIL.

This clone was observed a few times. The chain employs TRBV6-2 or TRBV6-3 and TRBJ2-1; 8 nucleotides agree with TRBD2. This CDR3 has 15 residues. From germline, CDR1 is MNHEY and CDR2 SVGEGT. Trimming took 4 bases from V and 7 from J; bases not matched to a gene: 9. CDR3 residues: CASSWGLVARNEQFF. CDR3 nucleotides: TGTGCCAGCAGTTGGGGACTAGTCGCCCGGAATGAGCAGTTCTTC.

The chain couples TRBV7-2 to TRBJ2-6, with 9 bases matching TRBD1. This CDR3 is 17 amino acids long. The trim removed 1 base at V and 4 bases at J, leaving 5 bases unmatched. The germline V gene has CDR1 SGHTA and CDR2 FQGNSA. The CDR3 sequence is CASSLVGTGRGANVLTF. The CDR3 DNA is TGTGCCAGCAGCTTAGTAGGGACAGGGCGAGGGGCCAACGTCCTGACTTTC.

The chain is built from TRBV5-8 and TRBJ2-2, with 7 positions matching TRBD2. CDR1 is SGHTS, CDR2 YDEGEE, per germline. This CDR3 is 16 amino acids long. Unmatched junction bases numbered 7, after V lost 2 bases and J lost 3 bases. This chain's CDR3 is CASSLASGTYTGELFF. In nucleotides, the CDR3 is TGTGCCAGCAGCTTAGCCAGCGGGACCTACACCGGGGAGCTGTTTTTT.

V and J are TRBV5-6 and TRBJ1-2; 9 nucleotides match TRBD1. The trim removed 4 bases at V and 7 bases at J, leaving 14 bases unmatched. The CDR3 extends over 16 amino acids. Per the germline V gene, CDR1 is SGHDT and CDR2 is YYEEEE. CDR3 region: CASSPGQGGRGLGYTF. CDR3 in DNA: TGTGCCAGCAGCCCGGGACAGGGAGGGAGAGGTCTTGGCTACACCTTC.

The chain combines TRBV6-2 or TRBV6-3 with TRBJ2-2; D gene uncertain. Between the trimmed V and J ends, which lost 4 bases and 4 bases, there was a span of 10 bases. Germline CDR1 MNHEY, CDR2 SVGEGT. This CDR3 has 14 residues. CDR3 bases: TGTGCCAGCAGTTTTAGTGCCCCCACCGGGGAGCTGTTTTTT. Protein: CASSFSAPTGELFF.

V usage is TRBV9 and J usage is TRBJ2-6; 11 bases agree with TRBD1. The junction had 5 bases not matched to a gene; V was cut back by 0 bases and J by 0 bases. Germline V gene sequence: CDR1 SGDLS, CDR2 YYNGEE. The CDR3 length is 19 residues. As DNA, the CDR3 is TGTGCCAGCAGCGTAGGGAGGACAGGGGGCCGCTCTGGGGCCAACGTCCTGACTTTC. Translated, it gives CASSVGRTGGRSGANVLTF. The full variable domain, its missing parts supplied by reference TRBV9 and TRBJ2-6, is DSGVTQTPKHLITATGQRVTLRCSPRSGDLSVYWYQQSLDQGLQFLIQYYNGEERAKGNILERFSAQQFPDLHSELNLSSLELGDSALYFCASSVGRTGGRSGANVLTFGAGSRLTVL.

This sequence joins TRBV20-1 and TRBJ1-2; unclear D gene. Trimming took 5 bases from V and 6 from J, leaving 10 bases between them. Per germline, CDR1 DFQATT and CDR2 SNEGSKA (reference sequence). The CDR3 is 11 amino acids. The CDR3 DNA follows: TGCAGTGCTGGGCTAAATGATGGCTACACCTTC. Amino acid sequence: CSAGLNDGYTF.

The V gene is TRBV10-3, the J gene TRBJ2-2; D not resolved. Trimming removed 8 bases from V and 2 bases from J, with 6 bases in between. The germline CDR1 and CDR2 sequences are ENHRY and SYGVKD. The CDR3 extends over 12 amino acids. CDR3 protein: CAIGLNTGELFF. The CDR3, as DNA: TGTGCCATCGGCCTTAACACCGGGGAGCTGTTTTTT.

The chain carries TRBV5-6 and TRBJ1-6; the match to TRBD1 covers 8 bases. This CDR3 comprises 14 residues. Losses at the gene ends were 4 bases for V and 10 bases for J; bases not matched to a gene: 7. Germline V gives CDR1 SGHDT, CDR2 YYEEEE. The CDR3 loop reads CASSDRDRLSPLHF. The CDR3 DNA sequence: TGTGCCAGCAGCGACCGGGACAGGCTATCACCCCTCCACTTT.

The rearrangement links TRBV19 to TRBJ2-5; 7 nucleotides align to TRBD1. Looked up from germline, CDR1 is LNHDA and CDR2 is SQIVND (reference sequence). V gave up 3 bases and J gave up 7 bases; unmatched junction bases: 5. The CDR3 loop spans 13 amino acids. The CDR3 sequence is CASSMGTEGTQYF. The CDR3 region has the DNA TGTGCCAGTAGTATGGGGACAGAGGGGACCCAGTACTTC.

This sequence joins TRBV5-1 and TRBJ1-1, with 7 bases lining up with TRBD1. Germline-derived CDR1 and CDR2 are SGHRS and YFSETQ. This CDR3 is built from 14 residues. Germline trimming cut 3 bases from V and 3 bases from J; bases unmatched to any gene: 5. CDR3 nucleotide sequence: TGCGCCAGCAGCTCCGCGGGACAGCACACTGAAGCTTTCTTT. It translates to CASSSAGQHTEAFF.

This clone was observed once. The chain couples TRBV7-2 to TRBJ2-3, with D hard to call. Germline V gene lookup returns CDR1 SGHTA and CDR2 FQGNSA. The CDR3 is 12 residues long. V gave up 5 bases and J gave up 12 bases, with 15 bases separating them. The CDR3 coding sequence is TGTGCCAGCAGCCCCAACAGCTACAACCAGTATTTT. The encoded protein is CASSPNSYNQYF.

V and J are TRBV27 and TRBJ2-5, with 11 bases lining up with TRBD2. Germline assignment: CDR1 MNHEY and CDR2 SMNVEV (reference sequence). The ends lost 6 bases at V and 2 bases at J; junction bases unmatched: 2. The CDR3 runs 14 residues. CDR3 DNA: TGTGCCAGCAGACCTAGCGGGAGGCAAGAGACCCAGTACTTC. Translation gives CASRPSGRQETQYF.

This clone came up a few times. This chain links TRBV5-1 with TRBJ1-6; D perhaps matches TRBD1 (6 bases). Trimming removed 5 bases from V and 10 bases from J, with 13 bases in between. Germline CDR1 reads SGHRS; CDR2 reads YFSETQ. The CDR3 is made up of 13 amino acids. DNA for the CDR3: TGCGCCAGCAGAAAAGGACAGAACTCACCCCTCCACTTT. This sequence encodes CASRKGQNSPLHF.

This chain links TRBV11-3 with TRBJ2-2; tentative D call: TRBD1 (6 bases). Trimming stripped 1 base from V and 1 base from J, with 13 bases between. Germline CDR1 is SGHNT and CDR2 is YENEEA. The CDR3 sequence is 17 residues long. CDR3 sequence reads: CASSLGHGQKNTGELFF. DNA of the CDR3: TGTGCCAGCAGCTTAGGACACGGACAGAAGAACACCGGGGAGCTGTTTTTT.

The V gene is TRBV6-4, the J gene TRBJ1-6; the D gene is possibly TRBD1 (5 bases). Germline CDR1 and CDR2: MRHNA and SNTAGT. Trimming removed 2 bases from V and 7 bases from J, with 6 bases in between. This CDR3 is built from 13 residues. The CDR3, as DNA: TGTGCCAGCAGTGACGGGGCCAATTCACCCCTCCACTTT. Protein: CASSDGANSPLHF.

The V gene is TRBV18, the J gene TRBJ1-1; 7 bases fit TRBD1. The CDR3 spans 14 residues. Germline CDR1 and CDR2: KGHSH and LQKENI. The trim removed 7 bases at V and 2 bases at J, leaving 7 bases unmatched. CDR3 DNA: TGTGCCAGCTGCACAGGGGTAAGTAACACTGAAGCTTTCTTT. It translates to CASCTGVSNTEAFF.

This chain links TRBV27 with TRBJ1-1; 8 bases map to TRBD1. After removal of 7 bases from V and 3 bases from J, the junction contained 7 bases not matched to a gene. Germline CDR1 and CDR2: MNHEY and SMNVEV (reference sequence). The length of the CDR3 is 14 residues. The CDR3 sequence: CASNSDRADTEAFF. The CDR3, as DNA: TGTGCCAGCAATTCGGACAGGGCAGACACTGAAGCTTTCTTT.

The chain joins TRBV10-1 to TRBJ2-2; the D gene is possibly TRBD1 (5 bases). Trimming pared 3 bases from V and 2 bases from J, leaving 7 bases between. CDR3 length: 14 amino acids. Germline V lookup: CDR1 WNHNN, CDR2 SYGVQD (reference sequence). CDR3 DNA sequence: TGCGCCAGCAGTGAAGGGGCCAACACCGGGGAGCTGTTTTTT. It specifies CASSEGANTGELFF.

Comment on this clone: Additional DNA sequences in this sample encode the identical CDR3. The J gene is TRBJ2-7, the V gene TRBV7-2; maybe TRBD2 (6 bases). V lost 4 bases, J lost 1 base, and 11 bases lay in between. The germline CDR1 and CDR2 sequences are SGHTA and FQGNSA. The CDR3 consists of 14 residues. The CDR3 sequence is CASSSVSGSYEQYF. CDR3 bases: TGTGCCAGCAGCTCAGTTAGCGGTTCCTACGAGCAGTACTTC.

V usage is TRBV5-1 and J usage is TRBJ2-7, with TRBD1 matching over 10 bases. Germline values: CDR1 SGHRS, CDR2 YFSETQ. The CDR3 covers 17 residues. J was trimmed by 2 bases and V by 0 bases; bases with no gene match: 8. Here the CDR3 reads CASSLEGQGITAYEQYF. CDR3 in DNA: TGCGCCAGCAGCTTGGAGGGACAGGGGATTACCGCCTACGAGCAGTACTTC.

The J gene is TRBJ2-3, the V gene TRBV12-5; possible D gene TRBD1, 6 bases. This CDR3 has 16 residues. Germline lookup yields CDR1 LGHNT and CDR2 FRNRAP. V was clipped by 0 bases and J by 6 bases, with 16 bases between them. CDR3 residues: CASGLVAGALRDTQYF. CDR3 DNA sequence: TGTGCTAGTGGTTTGGTGGCAGGGGCACTTCGGGATACGCAGTATTTT.

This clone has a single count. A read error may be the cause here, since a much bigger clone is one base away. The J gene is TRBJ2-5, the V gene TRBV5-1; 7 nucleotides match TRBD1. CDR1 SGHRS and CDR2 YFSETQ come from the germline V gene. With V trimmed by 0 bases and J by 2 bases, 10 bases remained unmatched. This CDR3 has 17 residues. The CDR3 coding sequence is TGCGCCAGCAGCTTGGCGGGATCCGAGACAGGGCAAGAGACCCAGTACTTC. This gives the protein CASSLAGSETGQETQYF.

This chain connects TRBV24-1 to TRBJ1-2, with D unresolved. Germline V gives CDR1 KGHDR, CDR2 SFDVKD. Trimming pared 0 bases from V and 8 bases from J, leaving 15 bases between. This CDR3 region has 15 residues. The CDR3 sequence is CATSDLPNGFGGYTF. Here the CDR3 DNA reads TGTGCCACCAGTGATTTGCCGAACGGATTCGGGGGCTACACCTTC.

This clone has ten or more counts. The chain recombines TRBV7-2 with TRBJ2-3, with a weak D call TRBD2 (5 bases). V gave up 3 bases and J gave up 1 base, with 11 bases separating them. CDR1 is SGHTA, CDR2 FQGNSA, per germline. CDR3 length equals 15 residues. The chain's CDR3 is CASSFGGPRTDTQYF. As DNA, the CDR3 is TGTGCCAGCAGCTTTGGCGGGCCACGCACAGATACGCAGTATTTT.

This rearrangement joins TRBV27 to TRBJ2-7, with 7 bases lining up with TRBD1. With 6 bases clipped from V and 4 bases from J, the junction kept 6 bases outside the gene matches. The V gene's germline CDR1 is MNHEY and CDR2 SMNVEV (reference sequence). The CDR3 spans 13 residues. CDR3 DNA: TGTGCCAGCAGCCCAGGGACAGCGTACGAGCAGTACTTC. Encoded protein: CASSPGTAYEQYF.

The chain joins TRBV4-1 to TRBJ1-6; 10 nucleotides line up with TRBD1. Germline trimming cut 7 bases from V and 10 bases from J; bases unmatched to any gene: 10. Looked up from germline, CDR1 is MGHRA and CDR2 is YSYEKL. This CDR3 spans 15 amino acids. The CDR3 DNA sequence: TGCGCCAGCACCCCCACCGGGACAGGGGTCTCACCCCTCCACTTT. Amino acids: CASTPTGTGVSPLHF.

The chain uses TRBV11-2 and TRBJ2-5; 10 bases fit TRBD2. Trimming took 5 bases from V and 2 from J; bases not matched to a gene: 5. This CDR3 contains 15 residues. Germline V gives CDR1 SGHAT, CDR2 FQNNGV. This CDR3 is CASSLRTSGQETQYF. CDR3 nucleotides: TGTGCCAGCAGCCTCCGGACTAGCGGACAAGAGACCCAGTACTTC. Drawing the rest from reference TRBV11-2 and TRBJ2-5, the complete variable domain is EAGVAQSPRYKIIEKRQSVAFWCNPISGHATLYWYQQILGQGPKLLIQFQNNGVVDDSQLPKDRFSAERLKGVDSTLKIQPAKLEDSAVYLCASSLRTSGQETQYFGPGTRLLVL.

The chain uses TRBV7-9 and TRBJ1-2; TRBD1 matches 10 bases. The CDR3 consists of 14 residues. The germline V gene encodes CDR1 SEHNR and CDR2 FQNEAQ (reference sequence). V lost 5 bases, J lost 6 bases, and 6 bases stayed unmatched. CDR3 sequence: CASSKGTGENGYTF. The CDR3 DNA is TGTGCCAGCAGCAAAGGGACAGGGGAGAATGGCTACACCTTC.

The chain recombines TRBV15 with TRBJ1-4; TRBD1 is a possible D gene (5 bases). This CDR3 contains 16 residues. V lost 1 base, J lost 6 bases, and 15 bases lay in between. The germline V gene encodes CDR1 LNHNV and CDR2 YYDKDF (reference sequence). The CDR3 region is CATSRALGPSDEKLFF. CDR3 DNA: TGTGCCACCAGCAGAGCACTGGGGCCCTCCGATGAAAAACTGTTTTTT.